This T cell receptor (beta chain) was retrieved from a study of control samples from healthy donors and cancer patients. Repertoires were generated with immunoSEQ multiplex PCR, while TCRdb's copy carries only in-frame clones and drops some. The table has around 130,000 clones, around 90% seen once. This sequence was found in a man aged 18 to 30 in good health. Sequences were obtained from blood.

The chain's CDR3 is CASRAERNSPLHF. The DNA of the CDR3 is TGTGCCAGTAGGGCGGAACGAAATTCACCCCTCCACTTT. This rearrangement joins TRBV19 to TRBJ1-6, with D hard to call. The CDR3 runs 13 residues. Trimming left V 6 bases short and J 7 bases short, with 10 bases between. Looked up from germline, CDR1 is LNHDA and CDR2 is SQIVND (reference sequence).